A single T cell receptor (beta chain) is shown here with its context. The sample belongs to a study of blood T cell repertoires in COVID-19. Germline CDR1 and CDR2: LNHDA and SQIVND (reference sequence). The J segment lost 5 bases and the V segment lost 4 bases, leaving 6 bases of the junction unmatched. The CDR3 is 15 amino acids. Sequenced by immunoSEQ multiplex PCR; TCRdb stores in-frame clones only, minus some. The data show 120,000 to 150,000 clones, approximately 92% seen once. This TCR came from a woman in her sixties or seventies with active COVID-19. Sample: peripheral blood. The chain joins TRBV19 to TRBJ2-1, with TRBD2 matching over 9 bases. As DNA, the CDR3 is TGTGCCAGTAGTACGAAGGGACTAGCTAACAATGAGCAGTTCTTC. Translated: CASSTKGLANNEQFF. Complete variable domain (other parts from reference TRBV19 and TRBJ2-1): DGGITQSPKYLFRKEGQNVTLSCEQNLNHDAMYWYRQDPGQGLRLIYYSQIVNDFQKGDIAEGYSVSREKKESFPLTVTSAQKNPTAFYLCASSTKGLANNEQFFGPGTRLTVL.